This passage covers 4 T cell receptor beta chains from one sample sequenced in a study of cytomegalovirus exposure and HLA in healthy donors. Amplification used 60 Vbeta primers and 13 Jbeta primers. Here immunoSEQ multiplex PCR was the method, and the copy in TCRdb shows in-frame clones only, minus some. This table holds about 160,000 clones, roughly three quarters found once. The material sequenced was PBMCs. The receptors come from a man in his sixties in good health and CMV-seronegative.

This chain connects TRBV5-5 to TRBJ2-1; D is perhaps TRBD2 (6 bases). Germline lookup yields CDR1 SGHKS and CDR2 YYEKEE (reference sequence). The CDR3 is 13 amino acids. Trimming took 1 base from V and 10 from J, leaving 12 bases between them. The CDR3 loop reads CASSLYYGLEQFF. The CDR3 coding sequence is TGTGCCAGCAGCTTGTATTATGGACTAGAGCAGTTCTTC.

This rearrangement joins TRBV5-1 to TRBJ1-2; the D is unclear. Germline CDR1 reads SGHRS; CDR2 reads YFSETQ. Trimming removed 0 bases from V and 8 bases from J, with 17 bases in between. This CDR3 contains 15 residues. The CDR3 sequence: CASSLGGRRGWGYTF. CDR3 coding DNA: TGCGCCAGCAGCTTGGGAGGACGACGGGGATGGGGCTACACCTTC.

The chain uses TRBV9 and TRBJ2-3, with TRBD2 matching 12 bases. In germline, CDR1 is SGDLS, CDR2 YYNGEE. V was clipped by 0 bases and J by 8 bases; unmatched bases: 10. The CDR3 contains 17 residues. The CDR3 DNA follows: TGTGCCAGCAGCGTAGATCCCCTAGCGGGGGGGCCGGGTACGCAGTATTTT. This encodes CASSVDPLAGGPGTQYF.

The chain employs TRBV5-4 and TRBJ1-4; TRBD1 aligns across 11 bases. This CDR3 has 15 amino acids. V was pared by 0 bases and J by 7 bases, with 2 bases of the junction left unmatched. From germline, CDR1 is SGHNT and CDR2 YYREEE (reference sequence). This CDR3 reads CASSLGGQGGEKLFF. Written as DNA, the CDR3 is TGTGCCAGCAGCTTGGGGGGACAGGGGGGTGAAAAACTGTTTTTT.